This TCR beta chain was captured in a study of T-cell reconstitution after alpha-beta-depleted transplantation in children. Unique molecular identifiers were used in preparing the TCRbeta library. TCRdb used MiXCR to reprocess the PCR reads, holding one entry per CDR3 protein. The sample yields roughly 420,000 distinct CDR3 sequences, 15% to 20% seen once. Trimming left V 4 bases short and J 2 bases short, with 5 bases between. In germline, CDR1 is SQVTM, CDR2 ANQGSEA. The CDR3 is 11 residues long. This clonotype was observed many times. This TCR derives from a boy less than two years old who had a stem cell transplant for Wiskott-Aldrich syndrome, so the T cells may come from the graft donor. Sequencing used PBMCs, mostly from graft donor cells, obtained 360 days after TCRalphabeta/CD19-depleted stem cell transplant. The chain links TRBV29-1 to TRBJ2-5; D is uncertain. CDR3 region: CSVGRQETQYF. The CDR3 bases are TGCAGCGTTGGGCGGCAAGAGACCCAGTACTTC.